The clone carrying this TCR beta chain has a single count. The data were obtained in a study of blood T cell repertoires in COVID-19. Profiled with immunoSEQ multiplex PCR; TCRdb holds only in-frame clones, not every one. The sample contains more than 100,000 clones, about 79% of which appear only once. This CDR3 has 12 residues. V gave up 6 bases and J gave up 5 bases, with 11 bases separating them. Germline V gives CDR1 SGHDT, CDR2 YYEEEE. V is TRBV5-6 and J is TRBJ1-1, with D possibly TRBD1 on 6 matching bases. This receptor was identified in a woman between 45 and 65 years old with acute or convalescent COVID-19. Sequences were obtained from peripheral blood. The CDR3 loop reads CASTDSGTEAFF. Here the CDR3 DNA reads TGTGCCAGCACGGACAGTGGGACTGAAGCTTTCTTT.